Ten or more counts support the clone carrying this T cell receptor (beta chain). No antigen is known for it. These data are taken from a study of identical twins. Findings of the study overall: In cord blood, abundant beta clonotypes had fewer insertions; memory showed no trend.

Germline V lookup: CDR1 SEHNR, CDR2 FQNEAQ (reference sequence). V was clipped by 5 bases and J by 8 bases; unmatched bases: 8. This CDR3 is 15 amino acids long. Carrying unique molecular identifiers, the cDNA also gained a universal primer site through template switching. TCRdb analysed the 5' RACE reads with MiXCR anew, one entry per CDR3 protein. The table records over 250,000 distinct CDR3 sequences, around 9.7% of them present only once. A further study also used this sample, focusing on yellow fever vaccine responses in identical twins.

The specimen sequenced was CD8+ T cells sorted from blood. The chain recombines TRBV7-9 with TRBJ2-2; 10 bases are shared with TRBD2. The receptor was isolated from a woman aged 18-29 years in good health. The CDR3 here is CASSPPSGSRGELFF. DNA of the CDR3: TGTGCCAGCAGCCCCCCTAGCGGGAGTCGGGGGGAGCTGTTTTTT.